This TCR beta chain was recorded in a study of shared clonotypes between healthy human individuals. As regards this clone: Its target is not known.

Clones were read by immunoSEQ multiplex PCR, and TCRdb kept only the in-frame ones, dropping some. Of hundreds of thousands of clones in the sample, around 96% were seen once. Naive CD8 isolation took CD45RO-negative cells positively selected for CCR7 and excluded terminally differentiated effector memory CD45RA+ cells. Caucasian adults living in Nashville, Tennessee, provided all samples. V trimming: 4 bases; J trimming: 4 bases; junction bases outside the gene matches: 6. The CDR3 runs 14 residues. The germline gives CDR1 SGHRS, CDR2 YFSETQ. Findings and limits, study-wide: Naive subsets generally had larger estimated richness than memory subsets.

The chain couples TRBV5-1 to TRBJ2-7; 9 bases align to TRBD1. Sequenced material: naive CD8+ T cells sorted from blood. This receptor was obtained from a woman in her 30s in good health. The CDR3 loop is CASSPGTGPYEQYF. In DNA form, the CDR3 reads TGCGCCAGCAGCCCCGGGACAGGGCCATACGAGCAGTACTTC. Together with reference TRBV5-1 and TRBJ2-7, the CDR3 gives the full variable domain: KAGVTQTPRYLIKTRGQQVTLSCSPISGHRSVSWYQQTPGQGLQFLFEYFSETQRNKGNFPGRFSGRQFSNSRSEMNVSTLELGDSALYLCASSPGTGPYEQYFGPGTRLTVT.